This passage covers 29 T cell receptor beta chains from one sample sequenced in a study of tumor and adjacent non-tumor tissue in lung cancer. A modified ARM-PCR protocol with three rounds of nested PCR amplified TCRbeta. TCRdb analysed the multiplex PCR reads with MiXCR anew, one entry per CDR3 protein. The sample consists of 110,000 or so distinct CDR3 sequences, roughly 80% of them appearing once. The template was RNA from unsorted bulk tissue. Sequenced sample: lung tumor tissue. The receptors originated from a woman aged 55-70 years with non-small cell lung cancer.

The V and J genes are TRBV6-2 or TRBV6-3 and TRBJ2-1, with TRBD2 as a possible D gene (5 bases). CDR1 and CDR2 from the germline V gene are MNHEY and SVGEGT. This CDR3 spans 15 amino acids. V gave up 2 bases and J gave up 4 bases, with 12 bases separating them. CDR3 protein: CASSYEEGRYNEQFF. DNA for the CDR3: TGTGCCAGCAGTTACGAAGAGGGAAGATACAATGAGCAGTTCTTC.

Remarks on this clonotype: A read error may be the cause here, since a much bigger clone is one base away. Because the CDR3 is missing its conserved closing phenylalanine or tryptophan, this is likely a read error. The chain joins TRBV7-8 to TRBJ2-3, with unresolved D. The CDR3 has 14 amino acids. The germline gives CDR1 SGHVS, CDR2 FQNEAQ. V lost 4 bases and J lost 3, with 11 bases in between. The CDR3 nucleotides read TGTGCCAGCAGCTGGAGAATAATGACAGATACGCAGTATTCT. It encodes CASSWRIMTDTQYS.

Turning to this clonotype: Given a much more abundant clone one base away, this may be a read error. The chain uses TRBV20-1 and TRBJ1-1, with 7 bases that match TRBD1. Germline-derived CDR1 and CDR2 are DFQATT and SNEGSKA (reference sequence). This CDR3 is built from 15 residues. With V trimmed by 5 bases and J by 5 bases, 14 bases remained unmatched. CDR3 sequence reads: CSARGILAGGTEAFF. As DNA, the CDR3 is TGCAGTGCTCGGGGCATCCTAGCAGGGGGAACTGAAGCTTTCTTT.

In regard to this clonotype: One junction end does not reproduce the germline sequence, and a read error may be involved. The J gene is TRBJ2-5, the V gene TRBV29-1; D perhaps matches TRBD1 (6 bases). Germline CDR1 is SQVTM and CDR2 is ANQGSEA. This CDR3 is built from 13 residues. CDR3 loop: CSVETQGCETQYF. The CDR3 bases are TGCAGCGTTGAAACACAGGGTTGCGAGACCCAGTATTTC.

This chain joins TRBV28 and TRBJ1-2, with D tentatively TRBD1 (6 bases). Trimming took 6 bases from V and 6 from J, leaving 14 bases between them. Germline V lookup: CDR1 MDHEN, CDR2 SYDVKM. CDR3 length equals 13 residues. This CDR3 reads CASRLNRVHGYTF. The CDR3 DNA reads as TGTGCCAGCAGACTAAACAGGGTTCATGGCTACACCTTC.

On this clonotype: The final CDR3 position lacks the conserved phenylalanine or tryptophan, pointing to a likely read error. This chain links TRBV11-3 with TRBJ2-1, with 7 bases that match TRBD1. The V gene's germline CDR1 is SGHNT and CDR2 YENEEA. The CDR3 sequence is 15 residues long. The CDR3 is CASNLTAGGYNEQFL. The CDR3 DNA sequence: TGTGCAAGCAACTTAACGGCAGGGGGTTACAATGAGCAGTTCTTA.

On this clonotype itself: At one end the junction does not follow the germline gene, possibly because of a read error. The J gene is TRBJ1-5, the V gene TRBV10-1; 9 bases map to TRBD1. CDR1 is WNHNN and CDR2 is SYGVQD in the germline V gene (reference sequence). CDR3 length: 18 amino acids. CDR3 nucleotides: TGCACCAGCAGTGGCGGGGACAGGGTTCACTATAGCAATCAGCCCCAGCATTTT. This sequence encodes CTSSGGDRVHYSNQPQHF.

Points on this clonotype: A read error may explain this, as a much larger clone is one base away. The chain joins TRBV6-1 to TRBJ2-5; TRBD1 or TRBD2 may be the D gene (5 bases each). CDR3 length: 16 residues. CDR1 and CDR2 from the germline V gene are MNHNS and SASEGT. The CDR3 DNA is TGTGTCAGTGCCCGAGGGATTCAGGGTGTGGTGGAGACCCAGTACTTC. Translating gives CVSARGIQGVVETQYF.

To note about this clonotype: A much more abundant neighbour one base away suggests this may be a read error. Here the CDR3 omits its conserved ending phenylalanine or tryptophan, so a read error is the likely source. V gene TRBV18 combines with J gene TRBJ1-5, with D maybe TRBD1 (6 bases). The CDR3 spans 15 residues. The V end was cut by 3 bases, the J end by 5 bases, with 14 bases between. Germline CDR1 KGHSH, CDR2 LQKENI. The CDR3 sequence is CASSPLQGTDQPQHS. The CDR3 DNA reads TGTGCCAGCTCACCCCTACAGGGAACAGATCAGCCCCAGCATTCT.

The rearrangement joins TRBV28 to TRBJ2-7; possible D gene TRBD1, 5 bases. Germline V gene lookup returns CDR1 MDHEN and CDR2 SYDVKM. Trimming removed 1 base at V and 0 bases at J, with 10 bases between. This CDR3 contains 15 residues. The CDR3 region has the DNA TGTGCCAGCAGTTTATTCAGGGCTGGCTCCTACGAGCAGTACTTC. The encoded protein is CASSLFRAGSYEQYF.

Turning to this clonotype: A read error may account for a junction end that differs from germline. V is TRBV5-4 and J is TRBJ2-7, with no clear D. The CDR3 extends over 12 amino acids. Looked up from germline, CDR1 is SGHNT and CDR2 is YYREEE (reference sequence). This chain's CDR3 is CAISLPLGKQYF. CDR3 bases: TGTGCCATCAGCTTGCCCCTGGGCAAGCAGTACTTC.

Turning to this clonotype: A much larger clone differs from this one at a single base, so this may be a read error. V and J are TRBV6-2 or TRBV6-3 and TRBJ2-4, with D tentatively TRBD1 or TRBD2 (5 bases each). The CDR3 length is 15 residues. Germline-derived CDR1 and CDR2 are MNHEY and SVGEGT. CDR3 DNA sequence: TGTGCCAGGAGTTACCCCGGGACAGCCAAAAACATTCAGTACTTC. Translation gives CARSYPGTAKNIQYF.

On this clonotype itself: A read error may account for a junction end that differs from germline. The CDR3 region has the DNA TGTGCCAGCAGCTTAGTGGGACAGGGGGGATCCTATGAGCAGTACTTC. Encoded protein: CASSLVGQGGSYEQYF. J is TRBJ2-7 and V is TRBV11-1; TRBD1 agrees at 11 bases. The CDR3 is 16 residues long. CDR1 is SGHAT, CDR2 FQDESV, per germline (reference sequence).

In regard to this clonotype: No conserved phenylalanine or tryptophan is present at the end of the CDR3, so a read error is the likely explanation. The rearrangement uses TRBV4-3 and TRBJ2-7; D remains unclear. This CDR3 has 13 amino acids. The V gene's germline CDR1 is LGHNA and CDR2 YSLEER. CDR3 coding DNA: TGCGCCAGCAGTCAAGAATTGGCCCGCGAGCAGTACCTC. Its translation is CASSQELAREQYL.

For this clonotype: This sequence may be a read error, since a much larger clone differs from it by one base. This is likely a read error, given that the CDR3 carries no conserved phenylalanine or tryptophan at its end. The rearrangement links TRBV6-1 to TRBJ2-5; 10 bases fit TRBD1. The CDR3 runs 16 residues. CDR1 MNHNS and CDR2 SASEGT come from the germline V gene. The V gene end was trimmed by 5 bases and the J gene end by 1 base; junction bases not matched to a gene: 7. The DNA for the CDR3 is TGTGCCAGCAGTTTCGCCGGGACAGGGGCCCAAGAGACCCAGTACTAC. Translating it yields CASSFAGTGAQETQYY.

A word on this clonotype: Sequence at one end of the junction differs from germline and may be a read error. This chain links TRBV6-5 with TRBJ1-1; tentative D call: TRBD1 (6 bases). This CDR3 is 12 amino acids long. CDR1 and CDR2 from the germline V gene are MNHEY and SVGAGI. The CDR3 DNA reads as TGTGCCAGCGGTTCGTGGGACACTGAAGCTATCTTT. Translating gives CASGSWDTEAIF.

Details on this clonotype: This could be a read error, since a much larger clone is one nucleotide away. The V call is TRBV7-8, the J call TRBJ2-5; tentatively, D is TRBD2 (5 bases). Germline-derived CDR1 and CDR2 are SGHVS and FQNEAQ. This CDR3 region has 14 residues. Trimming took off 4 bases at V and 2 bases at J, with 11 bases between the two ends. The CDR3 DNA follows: TGTGCCAGCAGCTCTGGAGCGGTGCAAGAGACCCAGTACTTC. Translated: CASSSGAVQETQYF.

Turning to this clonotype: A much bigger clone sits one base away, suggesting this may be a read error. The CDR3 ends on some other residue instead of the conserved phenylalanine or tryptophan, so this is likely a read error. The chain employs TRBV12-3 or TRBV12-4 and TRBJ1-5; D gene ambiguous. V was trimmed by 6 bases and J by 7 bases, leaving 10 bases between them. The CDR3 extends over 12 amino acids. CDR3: CASSRPSQPQHS. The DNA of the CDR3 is TGTGCCAGCAGCCGGCCCTCGCAGCCCCAGCATTCT.

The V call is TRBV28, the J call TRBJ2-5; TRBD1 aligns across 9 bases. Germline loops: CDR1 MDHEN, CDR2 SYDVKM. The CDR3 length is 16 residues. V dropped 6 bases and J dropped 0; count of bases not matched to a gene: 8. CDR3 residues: CASSRYGQGHQETQYF. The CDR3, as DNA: TGTGCCAGCAGCCGTTATGGACAGGGGCACCAAGAGACCCAGTACTTC.

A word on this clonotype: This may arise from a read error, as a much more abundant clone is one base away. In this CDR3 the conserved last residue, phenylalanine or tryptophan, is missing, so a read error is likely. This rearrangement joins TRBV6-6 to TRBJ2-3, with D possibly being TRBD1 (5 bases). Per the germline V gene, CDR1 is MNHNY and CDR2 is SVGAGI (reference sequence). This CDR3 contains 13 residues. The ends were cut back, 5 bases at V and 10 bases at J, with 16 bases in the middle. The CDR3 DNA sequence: TGTGCCAGCAGTCCCCAAGGGGCCGCGGCGCAGTATCTT. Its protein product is CASSPQGAAAQYL.

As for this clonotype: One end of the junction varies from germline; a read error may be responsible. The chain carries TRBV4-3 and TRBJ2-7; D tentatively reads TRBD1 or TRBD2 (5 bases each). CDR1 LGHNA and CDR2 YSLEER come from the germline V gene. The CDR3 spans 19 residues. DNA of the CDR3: TGCCCCAGCAGCCAAGACGTTACGCCGGGACCGCAGAGCTCCTACGAGCAGTACTTC. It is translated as CPSSQDVTPGPQSSYEQYF.

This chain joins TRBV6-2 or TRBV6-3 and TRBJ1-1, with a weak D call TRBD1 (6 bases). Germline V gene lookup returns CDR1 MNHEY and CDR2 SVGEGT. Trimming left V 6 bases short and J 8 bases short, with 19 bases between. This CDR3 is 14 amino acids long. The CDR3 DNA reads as TGTGCCAGCAGAGAGATCAGGGACAAGGGAGAAGCTTTCTTT. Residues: CASREIRDKGEAFF.

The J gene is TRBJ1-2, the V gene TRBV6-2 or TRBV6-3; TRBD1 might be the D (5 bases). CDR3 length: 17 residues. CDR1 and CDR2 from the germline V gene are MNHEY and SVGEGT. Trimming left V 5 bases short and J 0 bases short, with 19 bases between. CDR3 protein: CASSLPAWDASNYGYTF. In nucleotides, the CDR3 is TGTGCCAGCAGTCTCCCTGCATGGGACGCCTCTAACTATGGCTACACCTTC.

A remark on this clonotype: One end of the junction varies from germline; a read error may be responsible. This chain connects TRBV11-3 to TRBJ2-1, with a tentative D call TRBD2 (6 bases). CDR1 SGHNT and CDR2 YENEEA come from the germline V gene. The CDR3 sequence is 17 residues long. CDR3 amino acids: CASRLELTRGSHNEKFF. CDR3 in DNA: TGTGCCAGCAGATTAGAGTTGACTAGAGGGAGCCACAATGAGAAGTTCTTT.

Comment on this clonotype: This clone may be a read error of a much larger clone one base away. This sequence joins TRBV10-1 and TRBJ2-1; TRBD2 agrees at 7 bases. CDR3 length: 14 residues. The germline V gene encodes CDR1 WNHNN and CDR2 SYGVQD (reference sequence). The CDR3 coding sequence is TGCGCCGGCAGTGGGCTAGCGGCCTACAATGAGCAGTTCTTC. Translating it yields CAGSGLAAYNEQFF.

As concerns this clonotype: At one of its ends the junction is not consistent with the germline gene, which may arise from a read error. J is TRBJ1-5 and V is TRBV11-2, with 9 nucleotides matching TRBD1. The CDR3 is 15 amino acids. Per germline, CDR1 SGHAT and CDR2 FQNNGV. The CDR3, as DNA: TGTACCAGCAACTTAGGAACAGGGGGCTTGCAGCCCCAGCATTTT. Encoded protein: CTSNLGTGGLQPQHF.

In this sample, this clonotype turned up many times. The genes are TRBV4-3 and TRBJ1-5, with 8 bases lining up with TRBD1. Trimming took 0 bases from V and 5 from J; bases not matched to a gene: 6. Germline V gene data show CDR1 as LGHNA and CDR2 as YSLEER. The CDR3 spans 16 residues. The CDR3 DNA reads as TGCGCCAGCAGCCAAGAAGCGGGACAGGCATATCAGCCCCAGCATTTT. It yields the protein CASSQEAGQAYQPQHF.

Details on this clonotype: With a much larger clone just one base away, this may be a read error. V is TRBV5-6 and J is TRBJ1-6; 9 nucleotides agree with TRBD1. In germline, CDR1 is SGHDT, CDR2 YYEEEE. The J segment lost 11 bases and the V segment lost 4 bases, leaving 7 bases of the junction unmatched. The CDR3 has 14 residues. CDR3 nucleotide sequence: TGTGCCAGCAGCCTACAGGGGGCTAGTCCACCCCTCCACTTT. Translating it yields CASSLQGASPPLHF. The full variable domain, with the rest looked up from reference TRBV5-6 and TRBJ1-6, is DAGVTQSPTHLIKTRGQQVTLRCSPKSGHDTVSWYQQALGQGPQFIFQYYEEEERQRGNFPDRFSGHQFPNYSSELNVNALLLGDSALYLCASSLQGASPPLHFGNGTRLTVT.

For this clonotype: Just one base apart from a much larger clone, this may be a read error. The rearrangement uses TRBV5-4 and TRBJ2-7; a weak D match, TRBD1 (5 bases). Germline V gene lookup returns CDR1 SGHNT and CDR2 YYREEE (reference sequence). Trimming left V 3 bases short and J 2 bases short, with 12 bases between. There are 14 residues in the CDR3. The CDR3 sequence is CASSSTAVTYEQYF. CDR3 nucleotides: TGTGCCAGCAGCTCGACAGCCGTTACCTACGAGCAGTACTTC.